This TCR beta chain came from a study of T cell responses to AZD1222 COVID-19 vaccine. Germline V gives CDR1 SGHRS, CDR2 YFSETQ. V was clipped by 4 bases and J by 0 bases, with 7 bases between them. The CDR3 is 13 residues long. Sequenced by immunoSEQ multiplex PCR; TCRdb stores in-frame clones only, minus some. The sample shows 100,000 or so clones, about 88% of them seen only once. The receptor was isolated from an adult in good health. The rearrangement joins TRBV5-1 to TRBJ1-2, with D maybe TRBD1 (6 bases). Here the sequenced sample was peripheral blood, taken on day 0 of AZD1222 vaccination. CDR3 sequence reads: CASSRTANYGYTF. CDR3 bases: TGCGCCAGCAGCAGGACAGCTAACTATGGCTACACCTTC.